This TCR beta chain was identified during a study of T cell changes during pregnancy in multiple sclerosis. Sequenced by immunoSEQ multiplex PCR; TCRdb stores in-frame clones only, minus some. This repertoire shows about 73,000 clones, 85% to 95% found once; its top ten account for 2.8%. The junction had 8 bases not matched to a gene; V was cut back by 0 bases and J by 5 bases. Germline-derived CDR1 and CDR2 are ENHRY and SYGVKD. This CDR3 comprises 17 residues. The sample was peripheral blood, taken in the third trimester of pregnancy. The chain carries TRBV10-3 and TRBJ2-3, with 10 nucleotides matching TRBD2. The receptor was isolated from a female donor in good health, enrolled as a control in a pregnancy study. The CDR3 here is CAISESVSGRAVDTQYF. In DNA form, the CDR3 reads TGTGCCATCAGTGAGTCGGTGAGCGGGAGGGCTGTAGATACGCAGTATTTT.